This TCR beta chain comes out of a study of CD8+ T cells in alopecia areata. Findings of the study overall: In scalp, tofacitinib significantly decreased clonality and expanded CD8+ clones among the top 100.

In its sample, this clone was seen a few times. Antigen specificity is unknown. Treatment: oral pan-JAK inhibitor, 5-10 mg twice daily. The CDR3 has 15 residues. V lost 4 bases and J lost 3, with 14 bases in between. CDR1 and CDR2 (germline): SGDLS, YYNGEE. In each case, RNA was isolated and then reverse transcribed into cDNA as the sequencing template. Sequencing was performed with immunoSEQ multiplex PCR; in TCRdb, only in-frame clones are kept and a portion is missing. Among 100,000 to 130,000 clones listed, around 83% were seen once. Source: CD8+ T cells sorted from blood, taken at week 24, from a patient treated with tofacitinib. This receptor was obtained from a human donor with alopecia areata. V usage is TRBV9 and J usage is TRBJ1-5; TRBD1 might be the D (5 bases). The CDR3 spells CASSPSGAHNQPQHF. CDR3 coding DNA: TGTGCCAGCAGCCCGAGCGGGGCTCACAATCAGCCCCAGCATTTT.